The text below deals with one T cell receptor beta chain. Which cohort a participant joined came from the clinical history participants gave. The sample belongs to a study of blood T cell repertoires in COVID-19. Study overall: Samples taken during acute and convalescent COVID-19 were collected in the United States, Italy and Spain. PBMCs, B-cell-depleted T cells, or T cells provided the cDNA or gDNA that made up the material.

Assay: immunoSEQ multiplex PCR; the TCRdb copy retains only in-frame clones and omits some. The sample yields roughly 320,000 clones, around 84% seen once. Germline V lookup: CDR1 SGHRS, CDR2 YFSETQ. This CDR3 comprises 14 residues. V was shortened by 0 bases and J by 1 base, with 8 bases between the two germline ends. The specimen was PBMCs or T cells enriched from blood (not recorded which). The chain has TRBV5-1 and TRBJ2-7; D not certain. The source is a young man who had recovered from COVID-19. The CDR3 nucleotides are TGCGCCAGCAGCTTGGCCCCCGTATCCTACGAGCAGTACTTC. Encoded protein: CASSLAPVSYEQYF.